This T cell receptor (beta chain) was profiled in a study of T cell responses to AZD1222 COVID-19 vaccine. Study information: It was second doses at about 4 or about 12 weeks that were pooled.

The table came from immunoSEQ multiplex PCR; TCRdb's copy has only in-frame clones and leaves some out. Among about 100,000 clones listed, around nine tenths were seen once. V was trimmed by 0 bases and J by 11 bases, leaving 17 bases between them. Germline V gives CDR1 SGHRS, CDR2 YFSETQ. CDR3 size: 14 residues. The sample holds one count of this clone. Its cognate antigen is unknown. Points from the study as a whole: Targets within unmutated variant regions were reportedly found for nearly half of spike-specific TCRs. When two AZD1222 doses had been given, Spike-specific TCR breadth and depth rose. Mostly white British, mostly female donors; authors suggested clonal diversity may be underestimated.

This sequence was found in an adult in good health. The rearrangement links TRBV5-1 to TRBJ1-1; D call uncertain. The source material was peripheral blood, sampled on day 0 of AZD1222 vaccination. CDR3: CASSLAAEGVLAFF. The CDR3 nucleotides read TGCGCCAGCAGCTTGGCCGCCGAGGGAGTCTTGGCTTTCTTT.